This T cell receptor beta chain was sequenced during a study of cytomegalovirus exposure and HLA in healthy donors. Study-wide results and caveats: In an earlier analysis, most TCR beta V segments were productive about 90% or about 30% of the time. When analyzed later, a missense DCLRE1C variant was found to be linked to TCR beta V- and J-gene trimming.

J gave up 4 bases and V 5 bases, and 9 bases lay outside the gene matches. The CDR3 extends over 15 amino acids. Germline loops: CDR1 MNHNY, CDR2 SVGAGI (reference sequence). The PCR was carried out with 60 Vbeta primers and 13 Jbeta primers. The method was immunoSEQ multiplex PCR; TCRdb's version includes in-frame clones alone and lacks a portion of them. The data contain some 160,000 clones, roughly 80% of them singletons. Notes on this clone: The antigen remains unidentified.

The sequence was obtained from a woman in her 50s in good health and CMV-seronegative. Sample: PBMCs. The chain couples TRBV6-6 to TRBJ1-1; 8 nucleotides line up with TRBD1. The CDR3 DNA reads TGTGCCAGCAGTCCCGCAGGGGGCGAGGTCACTGAAGCTTTCTTT. This gives the protein CASSPAGGEVTEAFF.